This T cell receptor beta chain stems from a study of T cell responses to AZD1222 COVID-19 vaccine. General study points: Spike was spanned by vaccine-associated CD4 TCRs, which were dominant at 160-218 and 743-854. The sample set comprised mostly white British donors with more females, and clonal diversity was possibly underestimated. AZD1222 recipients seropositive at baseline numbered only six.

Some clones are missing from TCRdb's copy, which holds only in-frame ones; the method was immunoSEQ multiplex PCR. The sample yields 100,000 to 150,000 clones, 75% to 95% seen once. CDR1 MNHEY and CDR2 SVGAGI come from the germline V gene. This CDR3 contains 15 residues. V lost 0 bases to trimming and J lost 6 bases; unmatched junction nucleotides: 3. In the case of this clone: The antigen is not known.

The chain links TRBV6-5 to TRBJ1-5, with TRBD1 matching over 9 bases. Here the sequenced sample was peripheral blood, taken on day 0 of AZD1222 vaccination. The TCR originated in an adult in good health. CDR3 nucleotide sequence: TGTGCCAGCAGTTACTCGGGACAGGGCACTCAGCCCCAGCATTTT. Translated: CASSYSGQGTQPQHF.